This entry lists 28 T cell receptor beta chains sequenced from one sample in a study of blood T cell repertoires in COVID-19. The data were produced by immunoSEQ multiplex PCR, yet TCRdb's version contains in-frame clones alone and is incomplete. The data contain 150,000 to 200,000 clones, approximately 84% of them singletons. Sequenced input: peripheral blood. The receptor source for this set is a woman in her 50s with COVID-19, enrolled during active disease.

The sample holds one count of this clone. The chain uses TRBV6-2 or TRBV6-3 and TRBJ1-5; D may be TRBD1 (6 bases). The CDR3 has 14 amino acids. The V end was cut by 6 bases, the J end by 0 bases, with 9 bases between. Germline V gene data show CDR1 as MNHEY and CDR2 as SVGEGT. The DNA of the CDR3 is TGTGCCAGCAGCGGACAGTATAGCAATCAGCCCCAGCATTTT. Its protein product is CASSGQYSNQPQHF.

The V call is TRBV6-2 or TRBV6-3, the J call TRBJ2-3, with 8 bases identical to TRBD2. With 0 bases clipped from V and 1 base from J, the junction kept 12 bases outside the gene matches. This CDR3 has 19 residues. Germline V gene data show CDR1 as MNHEY and CDR2 as SVGEGT. The CDR3: CASSYSIGGGGIRTDTQYF. The DNA for the CDR3 is TGTGCCAGCAGTTACTCGATTGGCGGCGGGGGGATTCGCACAGATACGCAGTATTTT.

In DNA form, the CDR3 reads TGTGCCAGCAGCTCAACCGGGACAGGGGACAGTGGCTACACCTTC. Translating gives CASSSTGTGDSGYTF. This rearrangement joins TRBV7-9 to TRBJ1-2; 10 nucleotides match TRBD1. The V segment lost 4 bases and the J segment 7 bases; nucleotides outside the gene matches: 9. The CDR3 is made up of 15 amino acids. CDR1 and CDR2 from the germline V gene are SEHNR and FQNEAQ (reference sequence).

The rearrangement links TRBV25-1 to TRBJ1-5, with 8 bases aligning to TRBD1. Looked up from germline, CDR1 is MGHDK and CDR2 is SYGVNS. The trim removed 4 bases at V and 6 bases at J, leaving 2 bases unmatched. This CDR3 region has 13 residues. This chain's CDR3 is CASSGTGGQPQHF. The CDR3, as DNA: TGTGCCAGCAGTGGTACAGGGGGTCAGCCCCAGCATTTT.

This clone was recorded only once. The same CDR3 is also encoded by other DNA sequences in this sample. V usage is TRBV12-3 or TRBV12-4 and J usage is TRBJ1-2, with 9 bases matching TRBD1. Trimming cost V 1 base and J 7 bases; bases outside gene matches: 1. The CDR3 loop spans 13 amino acids. The chain's CDR3 is CASSLGTGAGYTF. In DNA form, the CDR3 reads TGTGCCAGCAGTTTAGGGACAGGGGCTGGCTACACCTTC.

This clone was counted between two and nine times. The gene calls are TRBV6-1 and TRBJ1-4; D not certain. The V gene lost 0 bases and the J gene lost 8 bases, with 10 bases spanning the gap. Germline loops: CDR1 MNHNS, CDR2 SASEGT. This CDR3 has 14 residues. The CDR3 is CASSEASAGEKLFF. CDR3 sequence (DNA): TGTGCCAGCAGTGAAGCTTCGGCGGGGGAAAAACTGTTTTTT.

CDR3 residues: CASSVAQGLAGGPGDTQYF. CDR3 bases: TGTGCCAGCAGCGTAGCTCAGGGACTAGCGGGGGGGCCCGGAGATACGCAGTATTTT. The chain has TRBV9 and TRBJ2-3; 16 bases line up with TRBD2. After removal of 0 bases from V and 5 bases from J, the junction contained 9 bases not matched to a gene. This CDR3 region has 19 residues. Germline assignment: CDR1 SGDLS and CDR2 YYNGEE. The entire variable domain, with the rest obtained from reference TRBV9 and TRBJ2-3, is as follows: DSGVTQTPKHLITATGQRVTLRCSPRSGDLSVYWYQQSLDQGLQFLIQYYNGEERAKGNILERFSAQQFPDLHSELNLSSLELGDSALYFCASSVAQGLAGGPGDTQYFGPGTRLTVL.

The chain has TRBV7-6 and TRBJ2-3; 11 bases align to TRBD2. With 4 bases clipped from V and 1 base from J, the junction kept 4 bases outside the gene matches. Germline V CDR1 and CDR2: SGHVS, FNYEAQ. The CDR3 runs 16 residues. CDR3 protein: CASSSGLAGRTDTQYF. CDR3 sequence (DNA): TGTGCCAGCAGCTCCGGACTAGCGGGCCGCACAGATACGCAGTATTTT.

CDR3 DNA sequence: TGTGCCATCAGTGGGGCCCTTGAGGGAGTTGAAGCTTTCTTT. Translating it yields CAISGALEGVEAFF. The rearrangement links TRBV10-3 to TRBJ1-1; no clear D. V gave up 4 bases and J gave up 7 bases, with 16 bases separating them. The CDR3 has 14 residues. CDR1 ENHRY and CDR2 SYGVKD come from the germline V gene.

The rearrangement links TRBV18 to TRBJ1-2; 7 bases align to TRBD1. V lost 3 bases and J lost 4; bases outside the gene matches: 5. The CDR3 extends over 14 amino acids. CDR1 and CDR2 (germline): KGHSH, LQKENI. The CDR3 loop reads CASSPFRDSYGYTF. The CDR3 DNA reads TGTGCCAGCTCACCTTTCCGGGACAGCTATGGCTACACCTTC.

The rearrangement links TRBV5-4 to TRBJ2-7, with D uncertain. The CDR3 is 14 residues long. With 0 bases removed from V and 2 bases from J, the gap between germline ends came to 9 bases. From germline, CDR1 is SGHNT and CDR2 YYREEE (reference sequence). The CDR3: CASSLGTQTYEQYF. In nucleotides, the CDR3 is TGTGCCAGCAGCTTGGGTACACAAACCTACGAGCAGTACTTC.

The gene calls are TRBV3-1 (or the pseudogene TRBV3-2) and TRBJ2-7, with TRBD2 identical over 9 bases. V was clipped by 0 bases and J by 4 bases; unmatched bases: 7. Germline CDR1 LGHDT, CDR2 YNNKEL (reference sequence). The CDR3 runs to 16 residues. CDR3 loop: CASSQDRGSGGYEQYF. The CDR3 region has the DNA TGTGCCAGCAGCCAAGATCGGGGTAGCGGGGGTTACGAGCAGTACTTC.

This sequence joins TRBV19 and TRBJ1-1; D is perhaps TRBD1 (5 bases). Trimming left V 2 bases short and J 2 bases short, with 15 bases between. This CDR3 has 16 amino acids. Germline V CDR1 and CDR2: LNHDA, SQIVND (reference sequence). The CDR3 DNA reads TGTGCCAGTAGTATACTGTGGGGGGACGTCAACACTGAAGCTTTCTTT. It translates to CASSILWGDVNTEAFF.

The V call is TRBV25-1, the J call TRBJ2-3; TRBD1 matches at 9 bases. Germline CDR1 is MGHDK and CDR2 is SYGVNS. This CDR3 comprises 15 residues. After removal of 4 bases from V and 3 bases from J, the junction contained 5 bases not matched to a gene. Written as DNA, the CDR3 is TGTGCCAGCAGTGCAGGGGACAGGGATACAGATACGCAGTATTTT. Encoded protein: CASSAGDRDTDTQYF.

J is TRBJ1-2 and V is TRBV4-1; the D gene is possibly TRBD1 (5 bases). Germline lookup yields CDR1 MGHRA and CDR2 YSYEKL. This CDR3 comprises 15 residues. V lost 0 bases and J lost 4, with 12 bases in between. The CDR3 DNA reads TGCGCCAGCAGCCAAGAAGTCAGGGAGGGCTATGGCTACACCTTC. Amino acids: CASSQEVREGYGYTF.

This clone has only a few counts. The chain couples TRBV4-1 to TRBJ1-6; 9 bases map to TRBD1. Germline V gene sequence: CDR1 MGHRA, CDR2 YSYEKL. The CDR3 totals 15 residues. J lost 9 bases, V lost 4 bases, and 7 bases had no gene match. The CDR3 here is CASSPPGQGGSPLHF. As DNA, the CDR3 is TGCGCCAGCAGCCCACCGGGACAGGGAGGTTCACCCCTCCACTTT.

The chain uses TRBV3-1 (or the pseudogene TRBV3-2) and TRBJ1-4, with D tentatively TRBD1 (6 bases). The V gene's germline CDR1 is LGHDT and CDR2 YNNKEL (reference sequence). CDR3 length: 16 residues. V was clipped by 0 bases and J by 10 bases, with 18 bases between them. The CDR3 region has the DNA TGTGCCAGCAGCCAAGATCCGACAGGAGCGGGGCGAAAACTGTTTTTT. It encodes CASSQDPTGAGRKLFF.

V usage is TRBV6-5 and J usage is TRBJ2-7; 8 nucleotides line up with TRBD1. CDR1 MNHEY and CDR2 SVGAGI come from the germline V gene. The CDR3 is made up of 15 amino acids. After removal of 6 bases from V and 3 bases from J, the junction contained 10 bases not matched to a gene. This CDR3 reads CASRMGRDRLYEQYF. CDR3 bases: TGTGCCAGCAGAATGGGACGGGACAGGCTCTACGAGCAGTACTTC.

Comment on this clone: A read error may account for a junction end that differs from germline. The rearrangement links TRBV28 to TRBJ2-7; D is perhaps TRBD2 (6 bases). This CDR3 has 11 amino acids. Germline CDR1 MDHEN, CDR2 SYDVKM. The CDR3 loop reads CASSGFGGGLF. In nucleotides, the CDR3 is TGTGCCAGCAGTGGATTCGGGGGAGGACTCTTC.

V usage is TRBV10-3 and J usage is TRBJ2-2; D possibly corresponds to TRBD1 (6 bases). The CDR3 is made up of 17 amino acids. Germline-derived CDR1 and CDR2 are ENHRY and SYGVKD. Trimming left V 2 bases short and J 2 bases short, with 15 bases between. CDR3 bases: TGTGCCATCAGTGAGACGACAGGCGTGTCCAACACCGGGGAGCTGTTTTTT. Its protein is CAISETTGVSNTGELFF.

This chain uses TRBV30 with TRBJ2-5; D gene uncertain. V lost 0 bases and J lost 4, with 9 bases in between. Germline CDR1 and CDR2: GTSNPN and SVGIG (reference sequence). The CDR3 totals 13 residues. For the CDR3, the DNA is TGTGCCTGGAGTGTAAGCTCTAGAGAGACCCAGTACTTC. It codes for CAWSVSSRETQYF.

The V gene is TRBV7-2, the J gene TRBJ2-6; D perhaps matches TRBD1 (7 bases). This CDR3 has 16 amino acids. The ends were cut back, 5 bases at V and 0 bases at J, with 11 bases in the middle. Per germline, CDR1 SGHTA and CDR2 FQGNSA. CDR3 in amino acids: CASSPGGYSGANVLTF. The CDR3 DNA sequence: TGTGCCAGCAGCCCAGGGGGGTACTCTGGGGCCAACGTCCTGACTTTC.

The gene calls are TRBV5-4 and TRBJ2-7; 8 bases map to TRBD1. The V gene end was trimmed by 0 bases and the J gene end by 0 bases; junction bases not matched to a gene: 5. Germline V gene data show CDR1 as SGHNT and CDR2 as YYREEE (reference sequence). The CDR3 has 16 residues. As DNA, the CDR3 is TGTGCCAGCAGCTTGGTTGGACAGGGATTCTCCTACGAGCAGTACTTC. The encoded protein is CASSLVGQGFSYEQYF.

The J gene is TRBJ2-7, the V gene TRBV12-3 or TRBV12-4, with 10 bases matching TRBD1. The ends lost 8 bases at V and 12 bases at J; junction bases unmatched: 7. This CDR3 region has 11 residues. CDR3 in DNA: TGTGCCAGCGGGACAGGGGAAGGGCGGTACTTC. It is translated as CASGTGEGRYF.

V is TRBV7-3 and J is TRBJ2-5; 8 nucleotides align to TRBD1. Trimming took 5 bases from V and 5 from J; bases not matched to a gene: 7. CDR1 and CDR2 from the germline V gene are SGHTA and FQGTGA. CDR3 size: 14 residues. The CDR3 sequence is CASSRTGNLETQYF. CDR3 nucleotide sequence: TGTGCCAGCAGCCGGACAGGGAATTTGGAGACCCAGTACTTC. Filled out from reference TRBV7-3 and TRBJ2-5, the complete variable domain reads GAGVSQTPSNKVTEKGKYVELRCDPISGHTALYWYRQSLGQGPEFLIYFQGTGAADDSGLPNDRFFAVRPEGSVSTLKIQRTERGDSAVYLCASSRTGNLETQYFGPGTRLLVL.

V and J are TRBV5-6 and TRBJ2-5; 8 nucleotides align to TRBD2. V was pared by 4 bases and J by 5 bases, with 16 bases of the junction left unmatched. The CDR3 is 17 residues long. Germline V gene data show CDR1 as SGHDT and CDR2 as YYEEEE. The DNA of the CDR3 is TGTGCCAGCAGCCCCTTTAGGGGCGGGGGGCGTGGGGAGACCCAGTACTTC. This codes for CASSPFRGGGRGETQYF.

This clone was detected only a few times. The rearrangement uses TRBV6-5 and TRBJ1-1; the match to TRBD1 covers 10 bases. V trimming: 7 bases; J trimming: 8 bases; junction bases outside the gene matches: 10. The germline CDR1 and CDR2 sequences are MNHEY and SVGAGI. CDR3 length: 14 amino acids. DNA of the CDR3: TGTGCCAGCACCAGCCGGGACAGGGGACTAGAAGCTTTCTTT. Translation gives CASTSRDRGLEAFF.

The genes are TRBV28 and TRBJ1-6; tentatively, D is TRBD1 (5 bases). Trimming removed 5 bases at V and 12 bases at J, with 17 bases between. In germline, CDR1 is MDHEN, CDR2 SYDVKM. The CDR3 length is 14 residues. The CDR3 region is CASSPPTGFQPLHF. The CDR3 DNA is TGTGCCAGCAGTCCCCCCACAGGCTTTCAACCCCTCCACTTT.